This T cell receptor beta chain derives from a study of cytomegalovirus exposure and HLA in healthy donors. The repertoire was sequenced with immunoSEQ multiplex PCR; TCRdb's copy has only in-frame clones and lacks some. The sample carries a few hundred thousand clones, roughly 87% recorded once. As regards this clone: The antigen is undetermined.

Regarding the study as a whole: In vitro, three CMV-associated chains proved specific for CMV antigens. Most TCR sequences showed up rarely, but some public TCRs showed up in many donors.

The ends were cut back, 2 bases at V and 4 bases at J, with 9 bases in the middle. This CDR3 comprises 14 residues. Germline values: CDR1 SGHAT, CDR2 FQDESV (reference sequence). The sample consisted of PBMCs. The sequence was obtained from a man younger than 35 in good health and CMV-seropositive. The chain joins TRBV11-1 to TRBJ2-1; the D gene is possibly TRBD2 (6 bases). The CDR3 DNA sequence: TGTGCCAGCAGCTTATATGGGACTTACAATGAGCAGTTCTTC. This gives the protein CASSLYGTYNEQFF.